This T cell receptor (beta chain) comes out of a study of shared clonotypes between healthy human individuals. On the study more broadly: Per donor, three plates held CD4 naive cells, three held CD4 memory, two held CD8 naive and one held CD8 memory.

Study-wide findings and caveats: It was the few donors that limited the genetic and exposure-history diversity represented. For naive CD4 cells, approximately 4.7% of clonotypes were shared across a handful of donors.

The V and J ends lost 6 bases and 9 bases respectively, with 18 bases between them. Looked up from germline, CDR1 is ENHRY and CDR2 is SYGVKD. The CDR3 totals 14 residues. At the deep level, the assay was run. Sequencing used immunoSEQ multiplex PCR; TCRdb keeps in-frame clones, though not all of them. The sample records 2.3 million or so clones, approximately 95% being singletons. As regards this clone: Its target is not known.

This clonotype originated in a man aged 18 to 29 in good health. Some clones in this sample may be carry-over from other donors' samples. The chain recombines TRBV10-3 with TRBJ2-1; D may be TRBD1 or TRBD2 (5 bases each). Sequencing was carried out using naive CD4+ T cells from PBMCs. The subset denotes: CD45RA+ positively selected. CDR3 nucleotides: TGTGCCATCAGCCCCGGGGCACGAGCTCTTGAGCAGTTCTTC. Translating it yields CAISPGARALEQFF.